What follows are 12 T cell receptor beta chains derived from one specimen sequenced in a study of blood T cell repertoires in COVID-19. The protocol was immunoSEQ multiplex PCR, while the TCRdb copy is restricted to in-frame clones and leaves out a portion. The sample shows around 90,000 clones, around 94% of them seen only once. Input material: peripheral blood. The receptor set was obtained from a woman aged 60-75 years with active COVID-19.

The rearrangement uses TRBV19 and TRBJ2-3, with TRBD2 matching 8 bases. Trimming cost V 7 bases and J 10 bases; bases outside gene matches: 19. This CDR3 is built from 16 residues. CDR1 is LNHDA and CDR2 is SQIVND in the germline V gene (reference sequence). As DNA, the CDR3 is TGTGCCAGTATCCCGACGGGACTAACGCCCGGGGGGGCGCAGTATTTT. Translated: CASIPTGLTPGGAQYF.

The rearrangement links TRBV11-2 to TRBJ2-7; D gene unclear. Per the germline V gene, CDR1 is SGHAT and CDR2 is FQNNGV. V lost 1 base, J lost 0 bases, and 13 bases lay in between. This CDR3 comprises 16 residues. The CDR3, as DNA: TGTGCCAGCAGCTTAGGGCCCATCAATCCCTCCTACGAGCAGTACTTC. Amino acid sequence: CASSLGPINPSYEQYF.

The chain links TRBV6-5 to TRBJ1-2; possibly TRBD1 for D (6 bases). The CDR3 spans 13 residues. V lost 6 bases and J 3 bases, leaving 11 bases between the germline ends. The V gene's germline CDR1 is MNHEY and CDR2 SVGAGI. The CDR3 nucleotides read TGTGCCAGCAGAACAGGGAACGACTATGGCTACACCTTC. Amino acid sequence: CASRTGNDYGYTF.

CDR3 amino acids: CASSKGTSGYEQYF. CDR3 DNA: TGCGCCAGCAGTAAGGGGACTAGCGGTTACGAGCAGTACTTC. The chain recombines TRBV10-1 with TRBJ2-7, with 11 bases matching TRBD2. This CDR3 contains 14 residues. With V trimmed by 5 bases and J by 4 bases, 4 bases remained unmatched. Germline V gene sequence: CDR1 WNHNN, CDR2 SYGVQD (reference sequence).

This clone has only one observation. V is TRBV4-1 and J is TRBJ1-6; 7 nucleotides align to TRBD1. The V segment lost 0 bases and the J segment 8 bases; nucleotides outside the gene matches: 4. CDR3 size: 15 residues. CDR1 is MGHRA, CDR2 YSYEKL, per germline. CDR3 loop: CASSQDGTVYSPLHF. The CDR3 DNA is TGCGCCAGCAGCCAAGATGGGACAGTCTATTCACCCCTCCACTTT.

The chain couples TRBV20-1 to TRBJ1-4; D remains unclear. This CDR3 comprises 11 residues. Trimming removed 4 bases from V and 8 bases from J, with 8 bases in between. Germline CDR1 reads DFQATT; CDR2 reads SNEGSKA (reference sequence). The DNA for the CDR3 is TGCAGTGCTAAAACCGGGGAAAAACTGTTTTTT. This sequence encodes CSAKTGEKLFF.

V is TRBV11-3 and J is TRBJ2-7; 12 bases align to TRBD2. CDR3 length: 14 amino acids. Germline-derived CDR1 and CDR2 are SGHNT and YENEEA. The trim removed 7 bases at V and 3 bases at J, leaving 4 bases unmatched. The CDR3 DNA reads as TGTGCCAGCACCTTGACTAGCGGGAGCTACGAGCAGTACTTC. It translates to CASTLTSGSYEQYF.

The gene calls are TRBV4-1 and TRBJ2-7; 8 nucleotides line up with TRBD1. V dropped 4 bases and J dropped 6; count of bases not matched to a gene: 14. This CDR3 has 16 residues. In germline, CDR1 is MGHRA, CDR2 YSYEKL. The CDR3 region has the DNA TGCGCCAGCAGCCCCGTAGATCGGACAGGGAGGATCGAGCAGTACTTC. Protein product: CASSPVDRTGRIEQYF.

The chain has TRBV25-1 and TRBJ1-2, with a possible D match to TRBD1 (5 bases). This CDR3 has 12 residues. The V end lost 7 bases, the J end lost 4 bases, and 10 bases lay between the germline ends. Germline CDR1 and CDR2: MGHDK and SYGVNS. The CDR3: CASNQGGYGYTF. In DNA, the CDR3 is TGTGCCAGCAATCAGGGAGGCTATGGCTACACCTTC.

This clone was seen only once. The V call is TRBV5-6, the J call TRBJ1-2, with a weak D call TRBD1 (5 bases). This CDR3 region has 14 residues. CDR1 is SGHDT and CDR2 is YYEEEE in the germline V gene. The V and J ends lost 4 bases and 2 bases respectively, with 12 bases between them. The CDR3 protein is CASSPRAGNYGYTF. CDR3 sequence (DNA): TGTGCCAGCAGCCCGCGTGCAGGGAACTATGGCTACACCTTC.

This clone was seen a single time. The chain recombines TRBV28 with TRBJ2-5, with 10 bases matching TRBD1. Germline values: CDR1 MDHEN, CDR2 SYDVKM. Losses at the gene ends were 5 bases for V and 4 bases for J; bases not matched to a gene: 4. The CDR3 has 14 residues. CDR3 DNA sequence: TGTGCCAGCAGTCCGACAGGGGGCGGAGAGACCCAGTACTTC. Its translation: CASSPTGGGETQYF.

V usage is TRBV3-1 (or the pseudogene TRBV3-2) and J usage is TRBJ2-3, with 7 bases fitting TRBD1. This CDR3 is built from 15 residues. Trimming at V came to 4 bases and at J to 3 bases, leaving 7 bases not matched to a gene. Germline V gene lookup returns CDR1 LGHDT and CDR2 YNNKEL (reference sequence). The CDR3 region is CASSPTGTATDTQYF. CDR3 coding DNA: TGTGCCAGCAGCCCGACCGGGACAGCTACAGATACGCAGTATTTT.